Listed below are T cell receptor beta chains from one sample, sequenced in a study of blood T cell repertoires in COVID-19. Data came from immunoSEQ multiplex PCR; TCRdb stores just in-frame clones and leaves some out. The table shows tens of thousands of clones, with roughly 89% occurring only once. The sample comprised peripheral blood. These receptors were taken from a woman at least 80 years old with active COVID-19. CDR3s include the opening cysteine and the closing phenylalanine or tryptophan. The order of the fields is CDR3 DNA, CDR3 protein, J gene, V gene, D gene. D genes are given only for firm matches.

cdr3_nt: TGCGCCAGCAGCCAACTAACAGGGACTGGAAACACCATATATTTT; cdr3_aa: CASSQLTGTGNTIYF; j_call: TRBJ1-3; v_call: TRBV4-3; d_call: .
cdr3_nt: TGTGCCCGTCCTCTAGCAGGGGGGAACACTGAAGCTTTCTTT; cdr3_aa: CARPLAGGNTEAFF; j_call: TRBJ1-1; v_call: TRBV21-1; d_call: .
cdr3_nt: TGTGCCAGCGCGACAGTGAGCTCCTACAATGAGCAGTTCTTC; cdr3_aa: CASATVSSYNEQFF; j_call: TRBJ2-1; v_call: TRBV28; d_call: .
cdr3_nt: TGTGCCAGCAGTAGGGGTGACGCCAGGGGGCCCTACGAGCAGTACTTC; cdr3_aa: CASSRGDARGPYEQYF; j_call: TRBJ2-7; v_call: TRBV27; d_call: TRBD1
cdr3_nt: TGCGCCAGCAGCCGCAGGGGGCCTAGCGGGACGGATGAGCAGTTCTTC; cdr3_aa: CASSRRGPSGTDEQFF; j_call: TRBJ2-1; v_call: TRBV5-1; d_call: .
cdr3_nt: TGCGCCAGCAGCCGTTTAGCGGGAGGGCCTGGAGATACGCAGTATTTT; cdr3_aa: CASSRLAGGPGDTQYF; j_call: TRBJ2-3; v_call: TRBV4-3; d_call: TRBD2
cdr3_nt: TGTGCCAGCAGTTTATTGCCAGGGGGCGATCCCTATGGCTACACCTTC; cdr3_aa: CASSLLPGGDPYGYTF; j_call: TRBJ1-2; v_call: TRBV27; d_call: TRBD1
cdr3_nt: TGTGCCAGCAGTGACTCGAGCCATACGCAGTATTTT; cdr3_aa: CASSDSSHTQYF; j_call: TRBJ2-3; v_call: TRBV6-4; d_call: .
cdr3_nt: TGTGCCAGCAGCCAAGGACTAGCGGCTTACACCGGGGAGCTGTTTTTT; cdr3_aa: CASSQGLAAYTGELFF; j_call: TRBJ2-2; v_call: TRBV27; d_call: TRBD2
cdr3_nt: TGTGCCAGCATTAGGACAGGGGGCGCCTTCAATTCACCCCTCCACTTT; cdr3_aa: CASIRTGGAFNSPLHF; j_call: TRBJ1-6; v_call: TRBV2; d_call: TRBD1
cdr3_nt: TGTGCCAGAAGCCTCAATGGTGGCAGGGGGTCCTACGAGCAGTACTTC; cdr3_aa: CARSLNGGRGSYEQYF; j_call: TRBJ2-7; v_call: TRBV5-3; d_call: TRBD1
cdr3_nt: TGTGCCAGCTCAGACAGGGACTCTGGAAACACCATATATTTT; cdr3_aa: CASSDRDSGNTIYF; j_call: TRBJ1-3; v_call: TRBV18; d_call: TRBD1
cdr3_nt: TGTGCCAGCAGCCAAGGAGGAGAGCCTTCCCACGAGCAGTACTTC; cdr3_aa: CASSQGGEPSHEQYF; j_call: TRBJ2-7; v_call: TRBV9; d_call: .
cdr3_nt: TGTGCCAGCAGCTTAGCAACGGGGAGCTACAATGAGCAGTTCTTC; cdr3_aa: CASSLATGSYNEQFF; j_call: TRBJ2-1; v_call: TRBV7-2; d_call: .